These T cell receptor beta chains were read from a single sample in a study of glioma-infiltrating T cells. Each CDR3 protein gets one entry after TCRdb re-called the multiplex PCR reads with MiXCR. The data contain more than 95,000 distinct CDR3 sequences, roughly 25% of them singletons. The sample consisted of glioma tissue, nonneoplastic brain tissue, or PBMCs (not recorded which). The receptor source for this set is a human donor with low-grade glioma or glioblastoma, undergoing nonglioma brain surgery, or in good health (not recorded which). CDR3s include the opening cysteine and the closing phenylalanine or tryptophan. The order of the fields is J gene, V gene, D gene, clone size, CDR3 DNA, CDR3 protein. The D gene is left open where the match is weak. Clone size, where shown, is once, few, many, or a class for clones that have expanded.

J: TRBJ1-6; V: TRBV6-1; D: TRBD1; size: many; DNA: TGTGCCAGCACCCCGGGACAGGTCCTAAATTCACCCCTCCACTTT; CDR3: CASTPGQVLNSPLHF
J: TRBJ1-6; V: TRBV9; D: TRBD1; size: many; DNA: TGTGCCAGCGGGACAGTACTAGATTCACCCCTCCACTTT; CDR3: CASGTVLDSPLHF
J: TRBJ1-2; V: TRBV12-3/TRBV12-4; D: NA; size: many; DNA: TGTGCCAGCAGTTTGGACCAGAACTATGGCTACACCTTC; CDR3: CASSLDQNYGYTF
J: TRBJ2-2; V: TRBV6-1; D: NA; size: many; DNA: TGTGCCAGCAGGCAGGGGACGGCCGGGGAGCTGTTTTTT; CDR3: CASRQGTAGELFF
J: TRBJ2-7; V: TRBV5-1; D: TRBD1; size: NA; DNA: TGCGCCAGCAGCTTGGTAGGGACAGGTGCCCCCGAGCAGTACTTC; CDR3: CASSLVGTGAPEQYF
J: TRBJ2-5; V: TRBV10-3; D: NA; size: few; DNA: TGTGCCACCTTGTACCAAGAGACCCAGTACTTC; CDR3: CATLYQETQYF
J: TRBJ1-4; V: TRBV7-9; D: NA; size: NA; DNA: TGTGCCAGCAGTTTCCGGGACACCAGGGGAAAACTGTTTTTT; CDR3: CASSFRDTRGKLFF
J: TRBJ2-3; V: TRBV19; D: TRBD1; size: NA; DNA: TGTGCCACCATGCAGGGGGCATTACGCACAGATACGCAGTATTTT; CDR3: CATMQGALRTDTQYF
J: TRBJ2-7; V: TRBV7-2; D: NA; size: many; DNA: TGTGCCAGCAGCTTAGAGTCCATGCTCGACGAGCAGTACTTC; CDR3: CASSLESMLDEQYF
J: TRBJ2-1; V: TRBV6-6; D: TRBD2; size: many; DNA: TGTGCCAGCAGTTACCGACTAGCGGGAGGGTTGTTCTTC; CDR3: CASSYRLAGGLFF
J: TRBJ2-4; V: TRBV3-1; D: TRBD2; size: NA; DNA: TGTGCCAGCAGCCATCCGACTAGCGGGACTTCTAGCTCCTACAATGAGCAGTACTTC; CDR3: CASSHPTSGTSSSYNEQYF
J: TRBJ2-3; V: TRBV5-1; D: NA; size: many; DNA: TGCGCCAGCAGCTATGGGACAAATACAGATACGCAGTATTTT; CDR3: CASSYGTNTDTQYF
J: TRBJ1-2; V: TRBV29-1; D: TRBD1; size: few; DNA: TGCAGCGTTCCGACAGGGGGGAGTTTTGGCTACACCTTC; CDR3: CSVPTGGSFGYTF
J: TRBJ2-3; V: TRBV7-2; D: NA; size: many; DNA: TGTGCCAGCAGCCCCATGGGGGTCACAGATACGCAGTATTTT; CDR3: CASSPMGVTDTQYF
J: TRBJ2-3; V: TRBV12-3/TRBV12-4; D: NA; size: many; DNA: TGTGCCAGCACCTTGACTGGCAAGGATACGCAGTATTTT; CDR3: CASTLTGKDTQYF
J: TRBJ2-7; V: TRBV29-1; D: TRBD1; size: once; DNA: TGCAGCGTTGGACAGGGGGGAGAGCAGTACTTC; CDR3: CSVGQGGEQYF
J: TRBJ2-7; V: TRBV19; D: TRBD2; size: NA; DNA: TGTGCCGCCGGTCGGGAGGGCCCTCGCGAGCAGTACTTC; CDR3: CAAGREGPREQYF
J: TRBJ2-3; V: TRBV4-1; D: NA; size: many; DNA: TGCGCCAGCAGCCAAGTCTCCGGTAGTACAGATACGCAGTATTTT; CDR3: CASSQVSGSTDTQYF
J: TRBJ2-7; V: TRBV4-1; D: TRBD2; size: many; DNA: TGCGCCAGCAGCCAAGATCAAGCGGGAGCGCGCGAGCAGTACTTC; CDR3: CASSQDQAGAREQYF
J: TRBJ2-2; V: TRBV4-2; D: TRBD1; size: NA; DNA: TGTGCCAGCAGCCAGGGGACAGGGAACACCGGGGAGCTGTTTTTT; CDR3: CASSQGTGNTGELFF
J: TRBJ1-5; V: TRBV10-3; D: TRBD1; size: NA; DNA: TGTGCCATCAGTGCTGGGACAGGGGGCAATCAGCCCCAGGATTTT; CDR3: CAISAGTGGNQPQDF
J: TRBJ2-7; V: TRBV10-3; D: NA; size: NA; DNA: TGTGCCATCAGTGCGGGCAGGGAGAGGCAGCAGTACTTC; CDR3: CAISAGRERQQYF
J: TRBJ1-1; V: TRBV2; D: NA; size: many; DNA: TGTGCCAGCAGTGAAGGGGTAACCATGTCGAACACTGAAGCTTTCTTT; CDR3: CASSEGVTMSNTEAFF
J: TRBJ2-3; V: TRBV4-3; D: NA; size: many; DNA: TGCGCCAGCAGGGGAGACCCGCACACAGATACGCAGTATTTT; CDR3: CASRGDPHTDTQYF
J: TRBJ2-7; V: TRBV4-1; D: NA; size: many; DNA: TGCGCCAGCAGCCAAGACAGGGGAAACTACGAGCAGTACTTC; CDR3: CASSQDRGNYEQYF
J: TRBJ2-2; V: TRBV20-1; D: NA; size: many; DNA: TGCAGTGCTTCACACCCCTCGAACACCGGGGAGCTGTTTTTT; CDR3: CSASHPSNTGELFF
J: TRBJ2-3; V: TRBV4-3; D: NA; size: many; DNA: TGCGCCAGCAGCCAAGGTGGGGGGCTATACACAGATACGCAGTATTTT; CDR3: CASSQGGGLYTDTQYF
J: TRBJ1-1; V: TRBV29-1; D: NA; size: many; DNA: TGCAGCGTTCATGCGGGACACCACCGTGAGACTGAAGCTTTCTTT; CDR3: CSVHAGHHRETEAFF
J: TRBJ2-7; V: TRBV11-2; D: NA; size: few; DNA: TGTGCCAGCAGCTTATTAGGGACCGACTTCTACGAGCAGTACTTC; CDR3: CASSLLGTDFYEQYF
J: TRBJ2-4; V: TRBV2; D: NA; size: few; DNA: TGTGCCAGCACCGGCGGATCGAATAGGATTCAGTACTTC; CDR3: CASTGGSNRIQYF
J: TRBJ2-7; V: TRBV7-9; D: NA; size: NA; DNA: TGTGCCAGCAGCGAAACCTCCGGGACTTGGAACTTC; CDR3: CASSETSGTWNF
J: TRBJ2-2; V: TRBV24-1; D: TRBD1; size: many; DNA: TGTGCCACCAGTGATGACAGGGGGCTAGACGGGGAGCTGTTTTTT; CDR3: CATSDDRGLDGELFF
J: TRBJ1-5; V: TRBV12-3/TRBV12-4; D: TRBD1; size: few; DNA: TGTGCCAGCAGTCAACAGGGGTTTCAGCCCCAGCATTTT; CDR3: CASSQQGFQPQHF
J: TRBJ1-5; V: TRBV18; D: NA; size: many; DNA: TGTGCCAGCTCACTCGGCGGAGGTCTAGGGCAGCCCCAGCATTTT; CDR3: CASSLGGGLGQPQHF
J: TRBJ2-4; V: TRBV12-3/TRBV12-4; D: NA; size: many; DNA: TGTGCCAGCAGACCCGGGGCGGCCAAAAACATTCAGTACTTC; CDR3: CASRPGAAKNIQYF
J: TRBJ2-2; V: TRBV4-1; D: NA; size: NA; DNA: TGCGCCAGCAGCCAAGTTGGCTATATCACCGGGGAGCTGTTTTTT; CDR3: CASSQVGYITGELFF
J: TRBJ2-7; V: TRBV12-3/TRBV12-4; D: NA; size: few; DNA: TGTGCCAGCAGCACATACCGGGATTTCGACGAGCAGTACTTC; CDR3: CASSTYRDFDEQYF
J: TRBJ2-1; V: TRBV3-1; D: NA; size: many; DNA: TGTGCCAGCAGCCAACCGGACGCCCTCAATGAGCAGTTCTTC; CDR3: CASSQPDALNEQFF
J: TRBJ2-1; V: TRBV20-1; D: NA; size: many; DNA: TGCAGTGCTAGAGACGGCTACAATGAGCAGTTCTTC; CDR3: CSARDGYNEQFF
J: TRBJ2-1; V: TRBV4-1; D: TRBD2; size: many; DNA: TGCGCCAGCAGCCAAGCCGGGACTAGCGGGCGAGGGGAGCAGTTCTTC; CDR3: CASSQAGTSGRGEQFF